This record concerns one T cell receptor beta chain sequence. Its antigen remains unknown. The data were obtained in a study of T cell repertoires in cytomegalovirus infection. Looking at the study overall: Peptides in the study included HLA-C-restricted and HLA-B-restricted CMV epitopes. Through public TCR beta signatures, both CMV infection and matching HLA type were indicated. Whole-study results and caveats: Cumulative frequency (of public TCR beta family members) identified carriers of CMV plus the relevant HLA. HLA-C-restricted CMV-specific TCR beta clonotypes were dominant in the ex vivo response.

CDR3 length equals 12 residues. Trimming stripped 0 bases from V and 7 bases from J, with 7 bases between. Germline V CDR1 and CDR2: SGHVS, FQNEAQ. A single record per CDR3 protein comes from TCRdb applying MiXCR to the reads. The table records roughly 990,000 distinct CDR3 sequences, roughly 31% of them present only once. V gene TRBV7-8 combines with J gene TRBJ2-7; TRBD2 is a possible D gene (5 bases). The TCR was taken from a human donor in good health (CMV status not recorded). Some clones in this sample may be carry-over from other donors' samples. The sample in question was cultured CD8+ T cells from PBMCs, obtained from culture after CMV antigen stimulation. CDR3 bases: TGTGCCAGCAGCTTAGCCAAGCGGGAGCAGTACTTC. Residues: CASSLAKREQYF.